Below, one T cell receptor beta chain is given with its context. The CDR3 consists of 16 residues. The V gene end was trimmed by 4 bases and the J gene end by 4 bases; junction bases not matched to a gene: 7. Germline V gene data show CDR1 as SGHAT and CDR2 as FQDESV (reference sequence). Sequenced by immunoSEQ multiplex PCR; TCRdb stores in-frame clones only, minus some. The sample carries 95,000 to 150,000 clones, approximately 90% recorded once. The data originate from a study of cytomegalovirus exposure and HLA in healthy donors. The source is a woman aged 18-29 years in good health and CMV-seropositive. V usage is TRBV11-1 and J usage is TRBJ2-1, with 10 bases identical to TRBD2. Sequenced material: PBMCs. This CDR3 reads CASSYWTSGAYNEQFF. The DNA of the CDR3 is TGTGCCAGCAGCTACTGGACTAGCGGAGCGTACAATGAGCAGTTCTTC.